This T cell receptor (beta chain) was obtained from a study of cytomegalovirus exposure and HLA in healthy donors. Study-wide points: In a later analysis, a missense DCLRE1C variant was linked to TCR beta V- and J-gene trimming. In a later analysis, a genetic analysis reported fewer productive-TCR N-insertions in an Asian-associated ancestry cluster than the cohort average.

PCR involved 60 Vbeta and 13 Jbeta primers. The repertoire was sequenced with immunoSEQ multiplex PCR; TCRdb's copy has only in-frame clones and lacks some. The data show over 55,000 clones, over 75% seen once. V dropped 5 bases and J dropped 5; count of bases not matched to a gene: 10. The CDR3 runs to 14 residues. CDR1 and CDR2 (germline): SGHDT, YYEEEE. As concerns this clone: As yet, its antigen is unknown.

The donors were healthy bone marrow donors. The sequencing input was PBMCs. The chain uses TRBV5-6 and TRBJ2-7; 7 bases align to TRBD1. The receptor was isolated from a man aged 18 to 30 in good health and CMV-seronegative. Written as DNA, the CDR3 is TGTGCCAGCAGATCTCAGGGGGAGCTCAACGAGCAGTACTTC. Its translation is CASRSQGELNEQYF.